This T cell receptor beta chain emerged from a study of a mutant IDH1 vaccine in newly diagnosed glioma. Overall study: Beforehand, treatment had been radiotherapy, temozolomide, or both; the majority received both.

Germline loops: CDR1 SGHAT, CDR2 FQNNGV. J gave up 0 bases and V 4 bases, and 5 bases lay outside the gene matches. The CDR3 runs to 15 residues. General study points: Vaccine-induced immune responses occurred in 90% to 95% of patients.

Note on this clone: Its antigen is still unknown.

Using immunoSEQ multiplex PCR, the repertoire was profiled, and TCRdb retains in-frame clones only, with some absent. The sample carries 60,000 or so clones, 85% to 90% recorded once. Time point here: week 5, during vaccination. Each vaccine dose was 300 ug of mutant IDH1 20-mer peptide, with topical imiquimod. The donors' diagnosis was new WHO grade 3 or 4 astrocytoma that was IDH1-mutant and ATRX-lost. This chain connects TRBV11-2 to TRBJ2-7; 8 bases align to TRBD2. The sample here was PBMCs, taken from a glioma patient whose treatment included an IDH1 peptide vaccine. The sequence was obtained from a woman aged 40 to 50 with glioma. The CDR3 nucleotides read TGTGCCAGCAGCTCTATTAGCGGGAACTCCTACGAGCAGTACTTC. Its translation: CASSSISGNSYEQYF. Filled out from reference TRBV11-2 and TRBJ2-7, the complete variable domain reads EAGVAQSPRYKIIEKRQSVAFWCNPISGHATLYWYQQILGQGPKLLIQFQNNGVVDDSQLPKDRFSAERLKGVDSTLKIQPAKLEDSAVYLCASSSISGNSYEQYFGPGTRLTVT.